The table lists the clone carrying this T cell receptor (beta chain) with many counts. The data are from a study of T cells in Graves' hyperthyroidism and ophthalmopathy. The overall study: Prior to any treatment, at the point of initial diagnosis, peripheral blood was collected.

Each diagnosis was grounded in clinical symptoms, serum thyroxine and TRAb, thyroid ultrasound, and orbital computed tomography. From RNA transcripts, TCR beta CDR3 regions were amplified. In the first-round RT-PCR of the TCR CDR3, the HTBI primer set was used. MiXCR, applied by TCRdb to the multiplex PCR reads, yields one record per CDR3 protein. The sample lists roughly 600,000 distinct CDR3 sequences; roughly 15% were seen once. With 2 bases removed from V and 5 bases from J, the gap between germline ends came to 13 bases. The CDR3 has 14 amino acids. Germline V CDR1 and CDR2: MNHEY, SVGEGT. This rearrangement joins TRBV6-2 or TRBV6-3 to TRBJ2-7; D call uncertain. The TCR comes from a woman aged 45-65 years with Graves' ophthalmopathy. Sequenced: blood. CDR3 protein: CASSYVGPSHEQYF. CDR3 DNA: TGTGCCAGCAGTTACGTGGGCCCCAGCCACGAGCAGTACTTC.